These 8 T cell receptor beta chains came from one sample sequenced in a study of shared clonotypes between healthy human individuals. The repertoire was sequenced with immunoSEQ multiplex PCR; TCRdb's copy has only in-frame clones and lacks some. The sample shows some 120,000 clones, roughly 70% of them seen only once. The material sequenced was memory CD8+ T cells sorted from blood. Noted subset: CD45RO+ cells pooled with CCR7-negative TemRA cells. The source is a woman aged 30 to 39 in good health.

This chain connects TRBV27 to TRBJ2-2; D is undetermined. The CDR3 runs 17 residues. The germline V and J ends were trimmed by 7 bases and 4 bases, with 22 bases remaining between them. Per the germline V gene, CDR1 is MNHEY and CDR2 is SMNVEV (reference sequence). The CDR3 spells CASTPSPSTLSTGELFF. CDR3 DNA sequence: TGTGCCAGCACCCCAAGCCCCTCCACATTAAGCACCGGGGAGCTGTTTTTT.

V is TRBV4-1 and J is TRBJ2-5, with 7 bases identical to TRBD2. Germline CDR1 MGHRA, CDR2 YSYEKL. The CDR3 runs to 15 residues. V lost 0 bases to trimming and J lost 3 bases; unmatched junction nucleotides: 4. CDR3 amino acids: CASSQDGGREETQYF. The CDR3 DNA sequence: TGCGCCAGCAGCCAAGATGGTGGGAGGGAAGAGACCCAGTACTTC.

The rearrangement uses TRBV10-2 and TRBJ2-1; D remains unclear. CDR3 length equals 13 residues. Trimming shortened V by 0 bases and J by 4 bases, and 4 bases separated the two germline ends. Germline lookup yields CDR1 WSHSY and CDR2 SAAADI. The CDR3 is CASSESGYNEQFF. CDR3 bases: TGCGCCAGCAGTGAGTCGGGGTACAATGAGCAGTTCTTC.

The chain couples TRBV5-8 to TRBJ2-3; D is perhaps TRBD1 (5 bases). Germline CDR1 SGHTS, CDR2 YDEGEE. Trimming removed 4 bases from V and 4 bases from J, with 25 bases in between. CDR3 size: 18 residues. CDR3 nucleotides: TGTGCCAGCAGCCCCAATGTTAAGCTCTGGGGCTCCGCAGATACGCAGTATTTT. Amino acid sequence: CASSPNVKLWGSADTQYF.

The chain uses TRBV5-1 and TRBJ2-1; a possible D gene is TRBD1 (6 bases). The V gene lost 0 bases and the J gene lost 3 bases, with 16 bases spanning the gap. The CDR3 contains 17 residues. CDR1 SGHRS and CDR2 YFSETQ come from the germline V gene. DNA for the CDR3: TGCGCCAGCAGCTTGGCCGGGTGGGGGCGCCTCTACAATGAGCAGTTCTTC. This gives the protein CASSLAGWGRLYNEQFF. Full variable domain (rest looked up from reference TRBV5-1 and TRBJ2-1): KAGVTQTPRYLIKTRGQQVTLSCSPISGHRSVSWYQQTPGQGLQFLFEYFSETQRNKGNFPGRFSGRQFSNSRSEMNVSTLELGDSALYLCASSLAGWGRLYNEQFFGPGTRLTVL.

This clone was observed a few times. V gene TRBV14 combines with J gene TRBJ2-7, with 10 bases matching TRBD2. Germline V gene data show CDR1 as SGHDN and CDR2 as FVKESK. V lost 0 bases to trimming and J lost 0 bases; unmatched junction nucleotides: 8. This CDR3 region has 18 residues. The CDR3 sequence: CASSQDSGRWHSSYEQYF. The CDR3 DNA follows: TGTGCCAGCAGCCAAGATAGCGGGAGGTGGCACAGCTCCTACGAGCAGTACTTC.

Written as DNA, the CDR3 is TGTGCCAGCAGCCTAGGGGGGACAGGGTTAAATGAGCAGTTCTTC. Its protein product is CASSLGGTGLNEQFF. The chain recombines TRBV28 with TRBJ2-1; 9 positions match TRBD1. J lost 7 bases, V lost 6 bases, and 10 bases had no gene match. The CDR3 has 15 amino acids. CDR1 and CDR2 from the germline V gene are MDHEN and SYDVKM.

The rearrangement joins TRBV19 to TRBJ2-6, with 11 positions matching TRBD1. This CDR3 spans 17 amino acids. Germline CDR1 and CDR2: LNHDA and SQIVND (reference sequence). Unmatched junction bases numbered 5, after V lost 6 bases and J lost 1 base. The CDR3 DNA reads as TGTGCCAGTAGCGTAGGGACAGGGGGTTCTGGGGCCAACGTCCTGACTTTC. Protein product: CASSVGTGGSGANVLTF. Filled out from reference TRBV19 and TRBJ2-6, the complete variable domain reads DGGITQSPKYLFRKEGQNVTLSCEQNLNHDAMYWYRQDPGQGLRLIYYSQIVNDFQKGDIAEGYSVSREKKESFPLTVTSAQKNPTAFYLCASSVGTGGSGANVLTFGAGSRLTVL.